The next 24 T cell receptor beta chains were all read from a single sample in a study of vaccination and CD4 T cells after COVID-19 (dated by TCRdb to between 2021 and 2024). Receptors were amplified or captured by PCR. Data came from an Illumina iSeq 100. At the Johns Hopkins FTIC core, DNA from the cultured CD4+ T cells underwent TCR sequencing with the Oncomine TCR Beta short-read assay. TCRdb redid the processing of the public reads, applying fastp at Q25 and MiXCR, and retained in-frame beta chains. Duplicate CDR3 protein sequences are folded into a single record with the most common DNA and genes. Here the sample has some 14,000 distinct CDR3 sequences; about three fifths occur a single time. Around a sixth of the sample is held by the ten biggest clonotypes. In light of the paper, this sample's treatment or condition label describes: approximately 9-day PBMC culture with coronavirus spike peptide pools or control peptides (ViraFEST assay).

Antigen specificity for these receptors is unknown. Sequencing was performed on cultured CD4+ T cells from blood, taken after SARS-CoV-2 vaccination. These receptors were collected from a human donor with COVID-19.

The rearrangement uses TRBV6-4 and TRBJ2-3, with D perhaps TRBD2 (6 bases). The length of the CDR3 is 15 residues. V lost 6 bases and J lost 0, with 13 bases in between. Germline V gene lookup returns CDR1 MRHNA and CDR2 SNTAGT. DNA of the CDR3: TGTGCCAGCAGCCCCGGGACTCACAGCACAGATACGCAGTATTTT. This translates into CASSPGTHSTDTQYF.

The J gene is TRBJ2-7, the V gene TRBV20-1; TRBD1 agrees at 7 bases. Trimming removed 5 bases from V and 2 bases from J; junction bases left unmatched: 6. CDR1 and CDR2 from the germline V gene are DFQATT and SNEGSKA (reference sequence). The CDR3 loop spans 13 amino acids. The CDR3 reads CSAATGTAYEQYF. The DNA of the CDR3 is TGCAGTGCTGCAACCGGGACAGCCTACGAGCAGTACTTC.

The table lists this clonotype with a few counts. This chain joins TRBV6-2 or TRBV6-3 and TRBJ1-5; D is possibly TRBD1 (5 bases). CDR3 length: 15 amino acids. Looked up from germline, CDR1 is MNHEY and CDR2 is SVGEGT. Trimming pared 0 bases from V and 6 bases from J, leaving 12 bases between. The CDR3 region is CASSYSGGSGQPQHF. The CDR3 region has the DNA TGTGCCAGCAGTTACTCGGGGGGATCGGGTCAGCCCCAGCATTTT.

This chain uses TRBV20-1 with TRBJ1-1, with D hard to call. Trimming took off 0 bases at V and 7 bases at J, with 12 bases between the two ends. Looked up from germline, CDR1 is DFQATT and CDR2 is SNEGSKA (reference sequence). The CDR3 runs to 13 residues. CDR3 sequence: CSARDLRGIEAFF. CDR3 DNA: TGCAGTGCTAGAGATTTGCGCGGTATTGAAGCTTTCTTT.

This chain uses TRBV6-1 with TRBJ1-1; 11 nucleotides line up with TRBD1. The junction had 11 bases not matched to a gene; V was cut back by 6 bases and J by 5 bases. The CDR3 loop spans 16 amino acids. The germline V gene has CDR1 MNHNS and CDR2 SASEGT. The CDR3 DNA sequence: TGTGCCAGCAGGGTGGGACAGGGGGTTTCATTTACTGAAGCTTTCTTT. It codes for CASRVGQGVSFTEAFF.

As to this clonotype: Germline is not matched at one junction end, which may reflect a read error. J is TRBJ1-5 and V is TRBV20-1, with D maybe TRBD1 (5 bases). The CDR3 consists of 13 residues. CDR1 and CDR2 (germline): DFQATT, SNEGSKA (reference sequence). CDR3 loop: CGARDVGDQPQHF. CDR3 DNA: TGCGGTGCTAGAGATGTAGGGGATCAGCCCCAGCATTTT.

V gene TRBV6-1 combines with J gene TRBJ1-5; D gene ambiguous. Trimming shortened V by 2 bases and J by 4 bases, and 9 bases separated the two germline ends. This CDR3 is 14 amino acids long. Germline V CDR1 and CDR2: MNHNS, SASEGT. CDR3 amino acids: CASSESTVNQPQHF. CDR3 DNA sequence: TGTGCCAGCAGTGAATCAACAGTGAATCAGCCCCAGCATTTT.

Written as DNA, the CDR3 is TGTGCCACGATGGGGGGGGGGGCCCCAGATACGCAGTATTTT. Translating gives CATMGGGAPDTQYF. The chain joins TRBV10-3 to TRBJ2-3, with a tentative D call TRBD2 (7 bases). V was shortened by 10 bases and J by 4 bases, with 18 bases between the two germline ends. The CDR3 is 14 residues long. Germline lookup yields CDR1 ENHRY and CDR2 SYGVKD.

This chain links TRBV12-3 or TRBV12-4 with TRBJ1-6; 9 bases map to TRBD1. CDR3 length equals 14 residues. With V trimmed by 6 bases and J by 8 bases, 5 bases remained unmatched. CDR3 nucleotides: TGTGCCAGCAGACCGGGACAGGGCTATTCACCCCTCCACTTT. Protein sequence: CASRPGQGYSPLHF.

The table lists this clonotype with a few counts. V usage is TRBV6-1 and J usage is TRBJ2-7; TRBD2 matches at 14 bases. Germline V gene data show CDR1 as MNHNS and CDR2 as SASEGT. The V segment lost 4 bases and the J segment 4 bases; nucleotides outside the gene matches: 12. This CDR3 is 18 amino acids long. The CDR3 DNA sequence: TGTGCCAGCAGTGGGACTAGCGGGGGGAAAAACATAGAATACGAGCAGTACTTC. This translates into CASSGTSGGKNIEYEQYF.

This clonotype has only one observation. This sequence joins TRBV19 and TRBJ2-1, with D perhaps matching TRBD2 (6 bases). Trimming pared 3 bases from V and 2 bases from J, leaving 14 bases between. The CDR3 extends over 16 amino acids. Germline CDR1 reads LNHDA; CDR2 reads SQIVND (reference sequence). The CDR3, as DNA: TGTGCCAGTAGTATTCAGGCGGTAGCGGCCTACAATGAGCAGTTCTTC. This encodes CASSIQAVAAYNEQFF.

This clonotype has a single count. The CDR3 DNA follows: TGCAGCGTTAGGACAGGGCAAAACTATGGCTACACCTTC. It codes for CSVRTGQNYGYTF. V gene TRBV29-1 combines with J gene TRBJ1-2, with 8 bases matching TRBD1. The ends lost 5 bases at V and 2 bases at J; junction bases unmatched: 4. The CDR3 extends over 13 amino acids. Germline V gives CDR1 SQVTM, CDR2 ANQGSEA.

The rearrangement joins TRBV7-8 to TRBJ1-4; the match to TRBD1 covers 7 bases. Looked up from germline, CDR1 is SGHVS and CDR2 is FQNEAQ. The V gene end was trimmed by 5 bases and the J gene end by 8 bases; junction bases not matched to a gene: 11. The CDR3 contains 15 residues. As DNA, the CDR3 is TGTGCCAGCAGCGGGGGGAGGGGGCCTGCAGAAAAACTGTTTTTT. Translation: CASSGGRGPAEKLFF.

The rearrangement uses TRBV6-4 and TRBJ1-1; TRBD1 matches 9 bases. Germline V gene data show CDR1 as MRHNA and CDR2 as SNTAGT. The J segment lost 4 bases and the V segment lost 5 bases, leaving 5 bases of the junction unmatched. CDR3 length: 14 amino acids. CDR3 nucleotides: TGTGCCAGCAGTCCGAGACAGGGGGTCACTGAAGCTTTCTTT. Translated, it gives CASSPRQGVTEAFF.

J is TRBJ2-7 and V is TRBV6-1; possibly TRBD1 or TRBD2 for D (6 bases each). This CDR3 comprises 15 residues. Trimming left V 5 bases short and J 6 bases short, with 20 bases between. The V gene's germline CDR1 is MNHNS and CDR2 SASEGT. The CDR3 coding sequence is TGTGCCAGCAGTCCACCGGGGGCAGGGCAGTCCGAGCAGTACTTC. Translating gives CASSPPGAGQSEQYF.

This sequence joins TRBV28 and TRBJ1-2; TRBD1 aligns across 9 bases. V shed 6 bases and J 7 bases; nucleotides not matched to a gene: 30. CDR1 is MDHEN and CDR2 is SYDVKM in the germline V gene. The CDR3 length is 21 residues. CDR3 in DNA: TGTGCCAGCAGCTCTCCGGGACAGGGTTCCACCGCCCGGGCGGGTTCATTTGGCTACACCTTC. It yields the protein CASSSPGQGSTARAGSFGYTF.

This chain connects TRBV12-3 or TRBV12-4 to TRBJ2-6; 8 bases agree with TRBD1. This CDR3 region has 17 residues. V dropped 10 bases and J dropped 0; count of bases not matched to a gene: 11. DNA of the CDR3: TGTGCCACTACCCCCGGGACAGGCCTCTCTGGGGCCAACGTCCTGACTTTC. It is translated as CATTPGTGLSGANVLTF.

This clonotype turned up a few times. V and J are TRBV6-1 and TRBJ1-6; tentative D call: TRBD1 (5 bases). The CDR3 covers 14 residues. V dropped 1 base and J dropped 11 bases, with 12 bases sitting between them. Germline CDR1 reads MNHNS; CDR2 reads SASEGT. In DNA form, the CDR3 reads TGTGCCAGCAGTGAAGGGGGACTGAGGACACCCCTCCACTTT. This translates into CASSEGGLRTPLHF.

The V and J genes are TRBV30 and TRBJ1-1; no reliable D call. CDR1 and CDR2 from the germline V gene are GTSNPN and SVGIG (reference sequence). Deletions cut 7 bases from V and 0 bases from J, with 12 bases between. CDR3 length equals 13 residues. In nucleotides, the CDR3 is TGTGCCTCCAAGACGGGAATGAACACTGAAGCTTTCTTT. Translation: CASKTGMNTEAFF. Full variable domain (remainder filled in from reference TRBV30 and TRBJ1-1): SQTIHQWPATLVQPVGSPLSLECTVEGTSNPNLYWYRQAAGRGLQLLFYSVGIGQISSEVPQNLSASRPQDRQFILSSKKLLLSDSGFYLCASKTGMNTEAFFGQGTRLTVV.

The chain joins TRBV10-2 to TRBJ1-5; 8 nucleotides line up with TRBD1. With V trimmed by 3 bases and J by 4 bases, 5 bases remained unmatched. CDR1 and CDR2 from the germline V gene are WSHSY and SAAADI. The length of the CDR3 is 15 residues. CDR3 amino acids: CASSDQGAPNQPQHF. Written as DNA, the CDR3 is TGCGCCAGCAGTGACCAGGGGGCCCCGAATCAGCCCCAGCATTTT.

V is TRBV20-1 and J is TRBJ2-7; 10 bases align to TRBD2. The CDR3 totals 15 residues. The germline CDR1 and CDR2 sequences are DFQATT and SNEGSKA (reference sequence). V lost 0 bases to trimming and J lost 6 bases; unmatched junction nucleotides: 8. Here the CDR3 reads CSAREAQRGGSEQYF. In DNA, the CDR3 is TGCAGTGCTAGAGAGGCCCAGCGGGGGGGGAGCGAGCAGTACTTC.

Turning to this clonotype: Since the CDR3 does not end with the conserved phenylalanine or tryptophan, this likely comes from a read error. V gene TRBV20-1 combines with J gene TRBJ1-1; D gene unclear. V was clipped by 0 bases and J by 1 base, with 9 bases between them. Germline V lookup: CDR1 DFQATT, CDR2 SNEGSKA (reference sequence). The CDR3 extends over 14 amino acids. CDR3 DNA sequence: TGCAGTGCTAGAGAGGGCACCCCGAACACTGAAGCTTTCCTT. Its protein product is CSAREGTPNTEAFL.

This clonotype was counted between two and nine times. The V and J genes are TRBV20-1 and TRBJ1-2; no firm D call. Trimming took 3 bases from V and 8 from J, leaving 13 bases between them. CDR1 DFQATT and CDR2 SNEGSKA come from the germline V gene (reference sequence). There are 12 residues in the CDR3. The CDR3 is CSARVLTVGYTF. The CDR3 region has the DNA TGCAGTGCTAGGGTCTTGACGGTAGGCTACACCTTC.

CDR3 nucleotides: TGCAGTGCTAGAGACAGGCGAGCTAACTATGGCTACACCTTC. Residues: CSARDRRANYGYTF. The rearrangement links TRBV20-1 to TRBJ1-2; D call uncertain. The CDR3 loop spans 14 amino acids. Deletions cut 0 bases from V and 0 bases from J, with 8 bases between. Germline V gene sequence: CDR1 DFQATT, CDR2 SNEGSKA (reference sequence).